The clone carrying this TCR beta chain was seen repeatedly, ten times or more. Its target is unknown. TCRdb fed the 5' RACE reads into MiXCR, producing one record per CDR3 protein. The sample carries about 200,000 distinct CDR3 sequences, 7.5% to 10% recorded once. This sample stems from a study of T-cell memory formation after mild COVID-19. Overall study findings and caveats: Pre-infection memory already had some responding clones, implying cross-reactive memory joined. Later expanders leaned toward CD4+, whereas clones contracting from day 15 to 85 were balanced CD4/CD8.

The CDR3 covers 10 residues. J was trimmed by 12 bases and V by 8 bases; bases with no gene match: 7. Looked up from germline, CDR1 is DFQATT and CDR2 is SNEGSKA (reference sequence). This receptor was obtained from a man aged 18 to 35 who had mild COVID-19 (a few samples of this study predate the infection). Cell type and time point are not known. Source material: PBMCs or a T cell subset sorted from them (not recorded which). The chain has TRBV20-1 and TRBJ2-4; 7 nucleotides line up with TRBD2. In DNA, the CDR3 is TGCAGTAGCGAGCGGGGAAGTCAGTACTTC. This codes for CSSERGSQYF.